These T cell receptor beta chains were read from a single sample in a study of vaccination and CD4 T cells after COVID-19. Each CDR3 protein is one row after TCRdb ran MiXCR on the PCR reads. The sample contains some 6,600 distinct CDR3 sequences, 22% of which appear only once. These TCRs are of unknown antigen specificity. The sequencing used CD4+ T cells from blood, cultured in vitro, collected after SARS-CoV-2 vaccination. The source of these receptors is a human donor who had recovered from COVID-19. The CDR3 runs from the conserved cysteine through the conserved F or W. Fields, in order: clone size, V gene, CDR3 protein. A clone size is listed for some rows: how often the clone was seen (once, few, many), or a class if it is expanded.

abundance: medium-sized; v_gene: TRBV20-1; CDR3aa: CSAPGRDRQPQHF
abundance: NA; v_gene: TRBV19; CDR3aa: CASSTWAGQETQYF
abundance: medium-sized; v_gene: TRBV20-1; CDR3aa: CSAGRVAGDQETQYF
abundance: medium-sized; v_gene: TRBV6-5; CDR3aa: CASSFQTGGRETQYF
abundance: medium-sized; v_gene: TRBV20-1; CDR3aa: CSALTSGAFTDTQYF
abundance: NA; v_gene: TRBV6-5; CDR3aa: CASSYPRGGSTEAFF
abundance: NA; v_gene: TRBV10-1; CDR3aa: CASSESGTGASSEAFF
abundance: large; v_gene: TRBV6-5; CDR3aa: CASSYSGQRTDTQYF
abundance: NA; v_gene: TRBV19; CDR3aa: CASSITGSNQPQHF
abundance: NA; v_gene: TRBV6-4; CDR3aa: CASSEAAGDSNEQFF
abundance: NA; v_gene: TRBV6-1; CDR3aa: CASSGQGSGANVLTF
abundance: NA; v_gene: TRBV9; CDR3aa: CASSGGQGWNSPLHF
abundance: few; v_gene: TRBV2; CDR3aa: CASSSILGLGNF
abundance: medium-sized; v_gene: TRBV7-2; CDR3aa: CASGAGGAWRETQYF
abundance: medium-sized; v_gene: TRBV6-5; CDR3aa: CASSYTASTGGTYEQYF
abundance: NA; v_gene: TRBV28; CDR3aa: CASSLLGGSSFPQPQHF
abundance: once; v_gene: TRBV7-6; CDR3aa: CASSFISAGGRSGANVLTF
abundance: medium-sized; v_gene: TRBV7-9; CDR3aa: CASSVGISNGDEQYF
abundance: medium-sized; v_gene: TRBV11-3; CDR3aa: CASSLGGSSDETQYF
abundance: NA; v_gene: TRBV5-1; CDR3aa: CASSLDGNGRYGYTF
abundance: few; v_gene: TRBV6-1; CDR3aa: CASRTISGQGINSPLHF
abundance: NA; v_gene: TRBV4-2; CDR3aa: CASSRQGSKFSEAFF
abundance: medium-sized; v_gene: TRBV7-9; CDR3aa: CASRRGREQYF
abundance: few; v_gene: TRBV10-2; CDR3aa: CASSESFGRLGEQYF
abundance: NA; v_gene: TRBV11-3; CDR3aa: CASSFGDRVAYNEQFF
abundance: few; v_gene: TRBV6-2/TRBV6-3; CDR3aa: CASSSRQGVQYF
abundance: NA; v_gene: TRBV11-3; CDR3aa: CASSLGTGVGYTF
abundance: medium-sized; v_gene: TRBV28; CDR3aa: CASRPARQGNYGYTF
abundance: NA; v_gene: TRBV6-5; CDR3aa: CASSLDREAYNEQFF
abundance: few; v_gene: TRBV29-1; CDR3aa: CSVVGRGSEQYF
abundance: NA; v_gene: TRBV6-5; CDR3aa: CASSYSGQGTYEQYF
abundance: few; v_gene: TRBV29-1; CDR3aa: CSVGLGVQYF
abundance: few; v_gene: TRBV29-1; CDR3aa: CSVDEGVDEQYF
abundance: medium-sized; v_gene: TRBV7-2; CDR3aa: CASSLMQGSYEQYF
abundance: NA; v_gene: TRBV12-3/TRBV12-4; CDR3aa: CASSLKTVAGYGYTF
abundance: few; v_gene: TRBV6-1; CDR3aa: CASGVGGETSYEQYF
abundance: NA; v_gene: TRBV10-3; CDR3aa: CAISEGAHTEAFF
abundance: few; v_gene: TRBV6-2/TRBV6-3; CDR3aa: CASSWTSGSGETQYF
abundance: medium-sized; v_gene: TRBV7-2; CDR3aa: CASSLDTDTQYF
abundance: once; v_gene: TRBV19; CDR3aa: CASSIAGERVQPQHF
abundance: medium-sized; v_gene: TRBV20-1; CDR3aa: CSARRPGGVQETQYF
abundance: NA; v_gene: TRBV27; CDR3aa: CASSGRRGLYNEQFF
abundance: NA; v_gene: TRBV24-1; CDR3aa: CGVGGPLYNEQFF
abundance: few; v_gene: TRBV5-8; CDR3aa: CASSLGAPYEQYF
abundance: NA; v_gene: TRBV28; CDR3aa: CASGRRAMSSYNSPLHF
abundance: NA; v_gene: TRBV27; CDR3aa: CASSPGRSDTQYF
abundance: medium-sized; v_gene: TRBV7-9; CDR3aa: CASSLGTGGQETQYF
abundance: few; v_gene: TRBV5-1; CDR3aa: CASSSTGGSYEQYF
abundance: NA; v_gene: TRBV5-1; CDR3aa: CASSLVTGVSNNEQFF
abundance: NA; v_gene: TRBV24-1; CDR3aa: CATSDLRADQETQYF
abundance: NA; v_gene: TRBV27; CDR3aa: CASSLSRNSNQPQHF
abundance: few; v_gene: TRBV6-5; CDR3aa: CASSYRQGASEQFF
abundance: medium-sized; v_gene: TRBV20-1; CDR3aa: CSARVGGPNTEAFF
abundance: NA; v_gene: TRBV5-1; CDR3aa: CASSLLPGPSNTEAFF
abundance: few; v_gene: TRBV20-1; CDR3aa: CSARLAGGGDTGELFF